This T cell receptor (beta chain) emerged from a study of blood T cell repertoires in COVID-19. The sample holds one count of this clone. CDR1 is SGDLS and CDR2 is YYNGEE in the germline V gene. The CDR3 covers 16 residues. J gave up 5 bases and V 3 bases, and 12 bases lay outside the gene matches. This table comes from immunoSEQ multiplex PCR, and its TCRdb copy is limited to in-frame clones, with some not included. The table shows about 430,000 clones, with about 87% occurring only once. The TCR sequence derives from a man between 18 and 35 years old with COVID-19, enrolled during active disease. The J gene is TRBJ2-3, the V gene TRBV9; 7 nucleotides line up with TRBD1. Material for sequencing was peripheral blood. For the CDR3, the DNA is TGTGCCAGCAGCGACTCCCGAGGGGGCGCGGTAGATACGCAGTATTTT. Its protein product is CASSDSRGGAVDTQYF.